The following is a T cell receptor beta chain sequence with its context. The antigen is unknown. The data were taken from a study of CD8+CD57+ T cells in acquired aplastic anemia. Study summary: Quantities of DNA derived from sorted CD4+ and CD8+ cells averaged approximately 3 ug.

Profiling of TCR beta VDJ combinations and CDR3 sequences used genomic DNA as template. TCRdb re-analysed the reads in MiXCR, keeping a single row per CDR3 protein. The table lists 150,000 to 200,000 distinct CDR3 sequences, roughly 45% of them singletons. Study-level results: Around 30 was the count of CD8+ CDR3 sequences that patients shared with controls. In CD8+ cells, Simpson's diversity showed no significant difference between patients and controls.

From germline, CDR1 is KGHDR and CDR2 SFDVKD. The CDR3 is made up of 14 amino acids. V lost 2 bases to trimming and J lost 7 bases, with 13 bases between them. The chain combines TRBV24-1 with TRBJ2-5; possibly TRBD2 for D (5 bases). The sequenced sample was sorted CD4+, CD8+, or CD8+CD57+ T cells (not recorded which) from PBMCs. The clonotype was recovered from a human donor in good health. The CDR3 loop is CATSDSRGLGTQYF. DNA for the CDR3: TGTGCCACCAGTGATTCTCGAGGGCTAGGGACCCAGTACTTC.